One and the same sample provided the 9 T cell receptor beta chains below, sequenced in a study of OX40 agonist ivuxolimab in advanced cancers. Generated by immunoSEQ multiplex PCR, the TCRdb table keeps only in-frame clones and is missing some. Counted here are around 62,000 clones, 70% to 80% occurring once; the ten biggest clones make up about 1.6%. The specimen comprised CD4+ or CD8+ T cells sorted from blood, sampled in a trial of the OX40 agonist ivuxolimab. Receptors were obtained from an adult with an advanced solid tumor such as melanoma, head and neck, liver or kidney cancer.

J is TRBJ2-5 and V is TRBV6-1; 12 bases are shared with TRBD2. CDR1 is MNHNS and CDR2 is SASEGT in the germline V gene. This CDR3 spans 15 amino acids. Trimming took 4 bases from V and 4 from J; bases not matched to a gene: 4. CDR3 DNA: TGTGCCAGCAGTGCCGGACTAGCGGGGAGAGAGACCCAGTACTTC. Its protein product is CASSAGLAGRETQYF.

The genes are TRBV5-1 and TRBJ2-1; 13 bases match TRBD2. This CDR3 comprises 15 residues. Per germline, CDR1 SGHRS and CDR2 YFSETQ. V shed 3 bases and J 7 bases; nucleotides not matched to a gene: 4. Written as DNA, the CDR3 is TGCGCCAGCAGCTCCCAGGGACTAGCGGGGAATGAGCAGTTCTTC. It is translated as CASSSQGLAGNEQFF.

The V call is TRBV19, the J call TRBJ2-4; perhaps TRBD2 as D (5 bases). Trimming pared 1 base from V and 7 bases from J, leaving 11 bases between. CDR1 and CDR2 (germline): LNHDA, SQIVND (reference sequence). The CDR3 totals 14 residues. CDR3 amino acids: CASSIGGVQNIQYF. CDR3 in DNA: TGTGCCAGTAGTATAGGGGGAGTTCAGAACATTCAGTACTTC.

On this clone: An end of the junction differs from the germline gene, which may be a read error. The V gene is TRBV6-6, the J gene TRBJ2-6; the D call may be TRBD1 or TRBD2 (5 bases each). This CDR3 region has 16 residues. Germline CDR1 MNHNY, CDR2 SVGAGI (reference sequence). CDR3 sequence: CASSYSLGLGAKVLTF. The CDR3 DNA reads TGTGCCAGCAGTTACTCCCTTGGACTTGGGGCCAAGGTCCTGACTTTC.

The chain combines TRBV2 with TRBJ1-5; D gene uncertain. Trimming removed 4 bases at V and 4 bases at J, with 14 bases between. The CDR3 is 15 residues long. Germline V CDR1 and CDR2: SNHLY, FYNNEI. CDR3 nucleotide sequence: TGTGCCAGCAGTGTCCGTCTGTCAGAAAATCAGCCCCAGCATTTT. As protein: CASSVRLSENQPQHF. The full variable domain, in which reference TRBV2 and TRBJ1-5 provide the parts outside the CDR3, is EPEVTQTPSHQVTQMGQEVILRCVPISNHLYFYWYRQILGQKVEFLVSFYNNEISEKSEIFDDQFSVERPDGSNFTLKIRSTKLEDSAMYFCASSVRLSENQPQHFGDGTRLSIL.

J is TRBJ1-5 and V is TRBV19, with 8 bases aligning to TRBD1. Germline trimming cut 7 bases from V and 6 bases from J; bases unmatched to any gene: 2. CDR1 LNHDA and CDR2 SQIVND come from the germline V gene (reference sequence). This CDR3 has 12 amino acids. CDR3 residues: CASKTGVQPQHF. CDR3 in DNA: TGTGCCAGTAAGACAGGGGTTCAGCCCCAGCATTTT.

The chain joins TRBV14 to TRBJ2-1; TRBD1 aligns across 7 bases. Trimming took 4 bases from V and 4 from J; bases not matched to a gene: 16. This CDR3 has 18 amino acids. Germline CDR1 and CDR2: SGHDN and FVKESK. The CDR3 sequence is CASSPKVKGTDLYNEQFF. For the CDR3, the DNA is TGTGCCAGCAGCCCGAAAGTTAAGGGGACAGATCTTTACAATGAGCAGTTCTTC. Using reference TRBV14 and TRBJ2-1 for the parts outside the CDR3, the full variable domain is EAGVTQFPSHSVIEKGQTVTLRCDPISGHDNLYWYRRVMGKEIKFLLHFVKESKQDESGMPNNRFLAERTGGTYSTLKVQPAELEDSGVYFCASSPKVKGTDLYNEQFFGPGTRLTVL.

The rearrangement joins TRBV5-6 to TRBJ2-5; 11 bases match TRBD1. The length of the CDR3 is 14 residues. Trimming removed 3 bases from V and 4 bases from J; junction bases left unmatched: 2. Germline assignment: CDR1 SGHDT and CDR2 YYEEEE. The CDR3 region has the DNA TGTGCCAGCAGCTGGGGGACAGGGGGAGAGACCCAGTACTTC. Translating it yields CASSWGTGGETQYF.

The rearrangement links TRBV9 to TRBJ1-1; 7 nucleotides align to TRBD1. With V trimmed by 2 bases and J by 8 bases, 3 bases remained unmatched. This CDR3 is 12 amino acids long. The germline V gene encodes CDR1 SGDLS and CDR2 YYNGEE. The CDR3: CASSVVTGEAFF. The CDR3 bases are TGTGCCAGCAGCGTCGTGACAGGGGAAGCTTTCTTT.